In its sample, the clone carrying this TCR beta chain was seen many times. Using unique molecular identifiers, the investigators prepared the TCRbeta library. TCRdb processed the PCR reads anew with MiXCR; each CDR3 protein has one entry. Found here are approximately 93,000 distinct CDR3 sequences, roughly 8% of them singletons; the top ten hold 6.9%. The sample comes from a study of T-cell reconstitution after alpha-beta-depleted transplantation in children. Per germline, CDR1 KGHDR and CDR2 SFDVKD. Losses at the gene ends were 3 bases for V and 3 bases for J; bases not matched to a gene: 6. The CDR3 runs to 17 residues.

The chain joins TRBV24-1 to TRBJ2-3, with TRBD2 identical over 12 bases. The sequence derives from a human donor who donated a stem cell graft to a child with congenital amegakaryocytic thrombocytopenia. Material: PBMCs from the stem cell graft donor, obtained from the stem cell graft. CDR3 nucleotide sequence: TGTGCCACCAGTGATCGCAGACTAGCGGGAGAGACAGATACGCAGTATTTT. The encoded protein is CATSDRRLAGETDTQYF.